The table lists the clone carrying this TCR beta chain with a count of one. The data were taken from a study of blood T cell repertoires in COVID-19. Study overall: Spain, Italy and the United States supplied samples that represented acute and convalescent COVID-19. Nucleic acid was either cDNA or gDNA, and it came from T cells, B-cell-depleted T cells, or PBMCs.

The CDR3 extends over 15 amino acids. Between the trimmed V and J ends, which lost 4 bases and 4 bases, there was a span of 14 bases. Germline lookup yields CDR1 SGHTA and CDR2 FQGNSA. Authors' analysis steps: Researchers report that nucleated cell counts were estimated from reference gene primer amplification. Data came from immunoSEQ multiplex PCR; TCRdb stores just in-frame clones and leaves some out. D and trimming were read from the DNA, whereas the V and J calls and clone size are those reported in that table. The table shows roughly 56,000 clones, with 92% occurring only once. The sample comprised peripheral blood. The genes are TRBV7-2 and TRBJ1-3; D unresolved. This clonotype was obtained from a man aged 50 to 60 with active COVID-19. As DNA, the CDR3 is TGTGCCAGCAGCTCCCGCGGTCCATCAGGAAACACCATATATTTT. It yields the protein CASSSRGPSGNTIYF.